Listed here are 23 T cell receptor beta chains from one sample, sequenced in a study of identical twins. TCRdb processed the 5' RACE reads anew with MiXCR; each CDR3 protein has one entry. The sample includes 450,000 or so distinct CDR3 sequences, approximately 15% of them seen just once. These same data were also listed under a study on yellow fever vaccine responses in identical twins.

The sequenced sample consisted of CD4+ T cells sorted from blood. Every receptor here comes from a woman aged 18-29 years in good health.

This clonotype was recorded a few times. The V and J genes are TRBV5-1 and TRBJ2-7, with 10 nucleotides matching TRBD2. V gave up 3 bases and J gave up 3 bases; unmatched junction bases: 6. Looked up from germline, CDR1 is SGHRS and CDR2 is YFSETQ. CDR3 length: 15 residues. CDR3 bases: TGCGCCAGCAGCTCCATAGCGGGGGGTGTCTACGAGCAGTACTTC. It encodes CASSSIAGGVYEQYF.

This sequence joins TRBV12-3 or TRBV12-4 and TRBJ2-1, with 14 nucleotides matching TRBD2. The V gene end was trimmed by 10 bases and the J gene end by 2 bases; junction bases not matched to a gene: 16. The CDR3 consists of 19 residues. The DNA of the CDR3 is TGTGCCATCACTCATTCCGGACTAGCGGGAGGTCCCGCCTACAATGAGCAGTTCTTC. As protein: CAITHSGLAGGPAYNEQFF.

This clonotype occurred a few times. The chain links TRBV10-3 to TRBJ1-1, with D perhaps matching TRBD1 (5 bases). The V gene lost 4 bases and the J gene lost 5 bases, with 8 bases spanning the gap. The CDR3 sequence is 12 residues long. Looked up from germline, CDR1 is ENHRY and CDR2 is SYGVKD. The CDR3 DNA sequence: TGTGCCATCAGTGCCGGGGGTACTGAAGCTTTCTTT. It yields the protein CAISAGGTEAFF.

This sequence joins TRBV10-3 and TRBJ1-5; possible D gene TRBD1, 6 bases. The CDR3 spans 14 residues. Trimming took 3 bases from V and 1 from J, leaving 7 bases between them. Germline assignment: CDR1 ENHRY and CDR2 SYGVKD. The CDR3 spells CAISDRGSNQPQHF. CDR3 nucleotides: TGTGCCATCAGTGATAGGGGGAGCAATCAGCCCCAGCATTTT.

At least ten counts were recorded for this clonotype. V and J are TRBV10-3 and TRBJ2-2, with 8 bases matching TRBD2. The V gene's germline CDR1 is ENHRY and CDR2 SYGVKD. V trimming: 7 bases; J trimming: 5 bases; junction bases outside the gene matches: 15. The CDR3 runs 17 residues. CDR3 in amino acids: CAITPEMGLGKTGELFF. The CDR3 coding sequence is TGTGCCATCACCCCCGAGATGGGACTAGGCAAAACCGGGGAGCTGTTTTTT.

The chain couples TRBV6-1 to TRBJ2-7; either TRBD1 or TRBD2 may fit D (8 bases each). This CDR3 is 18 amino acids long. CDR1 MNHNS and CDR2 SASEGT come from the germline V gene. V lost 6 bases and J 3 bases, leaving 27 bases between the germline ends. This CDR3 is CASRLDRAPGLADYEQYF. CDR3 sequence (DNA): TGTGCCAGCAGACTGGACAGGGCCCCCGGACTAGCCGACTACGAGCAGTACTTC.

This clonotype was recorded a few times. The chain has TRBV2 and TRBJ2-5; 9 nucleotides agree with TRBD1. V shed 6 bases and J 5 bases; nucleotides not matched to a gene: 4. The CDR3 covers 13 residues. Germline CDR1 and CDR2: SNHLY and FYNNEI. The CDR3 DNA sequence: TGTGCCAGCAGACAGGGGGCTGGCGAGACCCAGTACTTC. It specifies CASRQGAGETQYF.

The V call is TRBV5-1, the J call TRBJ2-7; TRBD1 matches 8 bases. The J segment lost 2 bases and the V segment lost 1 base, leaving 8 bases of the junction unmatched. CDR1 and CDR2 (germline): SGHRS, YFSETQ. The CDR3 has 16 residues. CDR3 bases: TGCGCCAGCAGCTTGAATCATGGACAGGGAGCCTACGAGCAGTACTTC. Its protein is CASSLNHGQGAYEQYF.

A note on this clonotype: A read error may explain this, as a much larger clone is one base away. The rearrangement links TRBV28 to TRBJ2-5; D may be TRBD2 (5 bases). The CDR3 loop spans 15 amino acids. Germline CDR1 MDHEN, CDR2 SYDVKM. The DNA of the CDR3 is TGTGCCAGCAGTTTCCGGGGAGTACGGGCCGAGAACCAGTACTTC. Translating gives CASSFRGVRAENQYF. Full variable domain (missing parts from reference TRBV28 and TRBJ2-5): DVKVTQSSRYLVKRTGEKVFLECVQDMDHENMFWYRQDPGLGLRLIYFSYDVKMKEKGDIPEGYSVSREKKERFSLILESASTNQTSMYLCASSFRGVRAENQYFGPGTRLLVL.

V gene TRBV7-2 combines with J gene TRBJ2-7, with 8 bases identical to TRBD2. Germline V CDR1 and CDR2: SGHTA, FQGNSA. The length of the CDR3 is 17 residues. V lost 2 bases and J lost 0; bases outside the gene matches: 9. The CDR3 coding sequence is TGTGCCAGCAGCTTAAGTAGCGGGATCCTGCCCTCCTACGAGCAGTACTTC. This codes for CASSLSSGILPSYEQYF.

This clonotype was picked up a small number of times. The V and J genes are TRBV2 and TRBJ2-7, with 10 nucleotides matching TRBD2. Per germline, CDR1 SNHLY and CDR2 FYNNEI. Trimming removed 8 bases from V and 4 bases from J; junction bases left unmatched: 8. This CDR3 has 14 amino acids. The DNA of the CDR3 is TGTGCCAGCGGAAGAGGACTAGCGGCGTACGAGCAGTACTTC. Residues: CASGRGLAAYEQYF.

This chain connects TRBV20-1 to TRBJ2-1; perhaps TRBD2 as D (5 bases). The germline CDR1 and CDR2 sequences are DFQATT and SNEGSKA (reference sequence). This CDR3 contains 11 residues. The CDR3 DNA reads TGCACTACGGACGGGATGAATGAGCAGTTCTTC. This encodes CTTDGMNEQFF.

This clonotype was counted a few times. The chain joins TRBV3-1 to TRBJ2-3, with 8 nucleotides matching TRBD2. The germline V gene has CDR1 LGHDT and CDR2 YNNKEL (reference sequence). V was pared by 4 bases and J by 11 bases, with 5 bases of the junction left unmatched. This CDR3 comprises 12 residues. The CDR3 loop reads CASSPGTRLQYF. In nucleotides, the CDR3 is TGTGCCAGCAGCCCCGGGACTAGGTTGCAGTATTTT.

This chain joins TRBV28 and TRBJ2-2; 7 bases are shared with TRBD1. V lost 6 bases to trimming and J lost 6 bases; unmatched junction nucleotides: 10. This CDR3 has 15 residues. Germline loops: CDR1 MDHEN, CDR2 SYDVKM. For the CDR3, the DNA is TGTGCCAGCAGCGACAGGGTGGGTGTCTCCGGGGAGCTGTTTTTT. It encodes CASSDRVGVSGELFF.

This clonotype appeared a few times. This sequence joins TRBV12-3 or TRBV12-4 and TRBJ2-1; D remains ambiguous. The V end was cut by 2 bases, the J end by 0 bases, with 11 bases between. The CDR3 loop spans 16 amino acids. CDR3 sequence: CASSLRAKFSYNEQFF. The CDR3, as DNA: TGTGCCAGCAGTTTACGGGCCAAGTTCTCCTACAATGAGCAGTTCTTC.

This clonotype was seen repeatedly, ten times or more. The rearrangement joins TRBV2 to TRBJ2-4; 7 bases match TRBD2. Germline lookup yields CDR1 SNHLY and CDR2 FYNNEI. V lost 4 bases and J lost 7; bases outside the gene matches: 4. The CDR3 totals 13 residues. CDR3 in DNA: TGTGCCAGCAGTGCGGGACTATTTAACATTCAGTACTTC. As protein: CASSAGLFNIQYF.

J is TRBJ2-7 and V is TRBV20-1; D may be TRBD1 (6 bases). This CDR3 region has 14 residues. Germline V CDR1 and CDR2: DFQATT, SNEGSKA (reference sequence). Between the trimmed V and J ends, which lost 0 bases and 5 bases, there was a span of 14 bases. As DNA, the CDR3 is TGCAGTGCTAGAGATTCGAACAGGGTGGACGAGCAGTACTTC. Protein sequence: CSARDSNRVDEQYF.

This clonotype has a count of ten or more. J is TRBJ2-7 and V is TRBV29-1; TRBD1 matches at 10 bases. CDR1 and CDR2 from the germline V gene are SQVTM and ANQGSEA. The J segment lost 4 bases and the V segment lost 4 bases, leaving 7 bases of the junction unmatched. This CDR3 has 14 amino acids. The CDR3 DNA follows: TGCAGCGTTGGGTCTCGGACAGGGGGTTACGAGCAGTACTTC. Its translation is CSVGSRTGGYEQYF.

The J gene is TRBJ2-1, the V gene TRBV12-3 or TRBV12-4; D is perhaps TRBD2 (6 bases). Trimming cost V 6 bases and J 1 base, with 13 bases left between them. This CDR3 is built from 15 residues. The CDR3 reads CASRGDFGSYNEQFF. CDR3 nucleotides: TGTGCCAGCAGAGGGGACTTCGGTTCCTACAATGAGCAGTTCTTC.

The chain links TRBV27 to TRBJ2-2; the D is unclear. The germline V gene has CDR1 MNHEY and CDR2 SMNVEV (reference sequence). Trimming took off 5 bases at V and 6 bases at J, with 7 bases between the two ends. The CDR3 contains 12 residues. In DNA form, the CDR3 reads TGTGCCAGCAGTCCCTATGCCGGGGAGCTGTTTTTT. Its translation: CASSPYAGELFF.

This clonotype appeared a few times. This chain connects TRBV29-1 to TRBJ2-5; TRBD2 matches 7 bases. V shed 6 bases and J 9 bases; nucleotides not matched to a gene: 10. The germline gives CDR1 SQVTM, CDR2 ANQGSEA. The CDR3 has 12 amino acids. The CDR3 DNA follows: TGCAGCGTCGCAGCCGGGGGGTTGGCCCAGTACTTC. Its translation: CSVAAGGLAQYF.

The sample holds many counts of this clonotype. The gene calls are TRBV7-9 and TRBJ2-7; 9 bases are a match to TRBD1. V gave up 4 bases and J gave up 0 bases; unmatched junction bases: 7. The germline V gene has CDR1 SEHNR and CDR2 FQNEAQ (reference sequence). The CDR3 sequence is 16 residues long. CDR3 residues: CASSSTGTGTSYEQYF. In nucleotides, the CDR3 is TGTGCCAGCAGCTCAACCGGGACAGGGACCTCCTACGAGCAGTACTTC.

The gene calls are TRBV7-3 and TRBJ2-6, with TRBD2 matching 13 bases. The CDR3 runs to 21 residues. Looked up from germline, CDR1 is SGHTA and CDR2 is FQGTGA. V lost 1 base and J lost 2; bases outside the gene matches: 11. The CDR3: CASSLISGLAGAGAGANVLTF. Here the CDR3 DNA reads TGTGCCAGCAGCTTAATATCCGGACTAGCGGGAGCTGGTGCTGGGGCCAACGTCCTGACTTTC.